This T cell receptor beta chain emerged from a study of breast tumors, draining lymph nodes, adjacent tissues. General study points: Compared with lymph nodes, tumors were less diverse; compared with nontumor tissue, more. Luminal-like breast cancer showed significantly higher tumor–nontumor repertoire similarity than basal-like. The data were judged consistent with most tumor T cells coming from lymph node and expanding in tumor. Tumor T cell lymph node origin was a supported hypothesis, not proven.

The ends were cut back, 3 bases at V and 4 bases at J, with 8 bases in the middle. CDR1 is SGDLS, CDR2 YYNGEE, per germline. This CDR3 comprises 13 residues. TCRdb processed the multiplex PCR reads anew with MiXCR; each CDR3 protein has one entry. The data contain 150,000 to 250,000 distinct CDR3 sequences, approximately 31% of them singletons. This clonotype was detected ten times or more. Its antigen remains unknown. Axillary draining lymph nodes of breast cancer patients supplied the node samples. The sequence was collected from a female donor with breast cancer. Some clones in this sample may be carry-over from other donors' samples. The specimen sequenced was axillary lymph node tissue. This rearrangement joins TRBV9 to TRBJ2-1; weak D call: TRBD2 (6 bases). The CDR3 region is CASSGLAYNEQFF. DNA of the CDR3: TGTGCCAGCAGCGGGCTAGCGTACAATGAGCAGTTCTTC. Full variable domain (rest looked up from reference TRBV9 and TRBJ2-1): DSGVTQTPKHLITATGQRVTLRCSPRSGDLSVYWYQQSLDQGLQFLIQYYNGEERAKGNILERFSAQQFPDLHSELNLSSLELGDSALYFCASSGLAYNEQFFGPGTRLTVL.